This TCR beta chain emerged from a study of blood T cell repertoires in COVID-19 (dated by TCRdb to the early 2020s). Regarding the study in general: Recovered participants in ImmuneRACE Cohort 3 were defined as having two consecutive negative NP/OP PCR tests, clearance from a healthcare professional, or resolution of symptoms. The collaborator samples originated in the United States, Italy and Spain and spanned the acute and convalescent phases of COVID-19. The material from the prospective study consisted of cDNA or gDNA derived from T cells, B-cell-depleted T cells, or PBMCs. Deeply sampled blood TCRbeta repertoires from subjects exposed to, actively infected with, or recovered from COVID-19 were included in the dataset. A freely available public database, intended as a resource for researchers studying the immune response to SARS-CoV-2, is where the repertoires were released. Samples were obtained from the ongoing ImmuneRACE study (first 160 participants) and from 1,254 subjects provided by 6 global collaborators. Sample metadata almost always included a de-identified subject ID, COVID-19 status, age in years and sex. Where HLA class I and class II types were available, the types were taken from metadata supplied by the sample provider, not from assay-based typing. On the study overall, not on this receptor specifically: The amount of clinical and demographic metadata varied by source and participant and was provided uncurated.

The sample holds one count of this clone. The clone's antigen remains unknown. Base quality data are lacking; no much larger clone is found one base away. TCRbeta CDR3 regions were amplified from genomic DNA using the immunoSEQ Assay, a bias-controlled multiplex PCR. The published analysis was carried out like this. The number of nucleated cells in each sample was estimated by amplification of reference gene primers within the assay. To quantify the absolute abundance of each unique TCRbeta CDR3 rearrangement, sequence reads were collapsed and filtered. For each sample, productive Simpson clonality was calculated as the square root of Simpson's diversity index across productive rearrangements. TCRdb retrieved this table from immuneACCESS and kept in-frame rearrangements only. Not all clones are present; in checked studies, unresolved V genes account for under half, and no reason is known for the remainder. The D gene and trimming were derived from the DNA, and the V and J assignments and clone size from that table. This sample gives roughly 230,000 clones in total; about nine tenths of them show up just once. The biggest ten clones account for around 7% of the sample.

In the prospective study, participants were about 18 to 95 years old, resided in about two dozen geographic areas of the United States, and were enrolled through a virtual design. In the prospective study, cohorts were assigned on the basis of participant-reported clinical history obtained from a screening survey and a study questionnaire. In the prospective study, mobile phlebotomists collected whole blood, serum and a nasopharyngeal or oropharyngeal swab from each participant. Prospective study participants could optionally give additional blood draws and questionnaires over a roughly two-month period. Before DNA extraction, prospective study blood samples were shipped either frozen or at room temperature. The CDR3 contains 13 residues, cysteine and phenylalanine counted. Only the CDR3 portion is preserved as DNA: 39 bases, with reading frame beginning at the first base. V is cut back by 1 base and J by 8 bases, with 3 bases in the junction unmatched.

This receptor chain uses TRBV12-3 or TRBV12-4 and TRBJ2-3; 7 of the junction bases match TRBD1. Sequencing was performed on PBMCs or T cells enriched from blood (not recorded which). The receptor comes from a young man in a cohort exposed to, infected with or recovered from COVID-19 (not recorded which). The CDR3 in this case is CASSLEGGRTQYF. The DNA is as follows: TGTGCCAGCAGTTTAGAAGGGGGCCGTACGCAGTATTTT.